This T cell receptor beta chain appears in the sequencing data of a study of T cell responses to AZD1222 COVID-19 vaccine. V was cut by 0 bases and J by 5 bases, with 10 bases left in between. The length of the CDR3 is 15 residues. From germline, CDR1 is MNHNS and CDR2 SASEGT. Worth noting for this clone: Its antigen is not identified.

Generated by immunoSEQ multiplex PCR, the TCRdb table keeps only in-frame clones and is missing some. The sample includes under 140,000 clones, about 95% of them seen just once. Regarding the study as a whole: Females outnumbered males among donors, who were mostly white British; clonal diversity was possibly underestimated. At baseline, seropositivity was found in only a handful of AZD1222 recipients.

The TCR sequence derives from an adult who received the AZD1222 COVID-19 vaccine. Sequenced material: peripheral blood, taken 28 days after the second AZD1222 dose. V usage is TRBV6-1 and J usage is TRBJ1-4; perhaps TRBD1 as D (5 bases). This CDR3 reads CASSEARGGNEKLFF. The CDR3, as DNA: TGTGCCAGCAGTGAAGCGCGGGGGGGGAATGAAAAACTGTTTTTT.